Each of the 29 T cell receptor beta chains below was sequenced from the same sample in a study of blood T cells in healthy people across ages. For the second PCR, which ran for about 6 to 11 cycles, a sample-barcoded 5' primer and a J-beta primer mix were used. TCRdb ran MiXCR on the 5' RACE reads and lists one entry per CDR3 protein. The sample has 1.6 million or so distinct CDR3 sequences, about 32% seen once. The sequencing input was blood. These TCRs come from a woman in her 30s in good health.

J is TRBJ2-1 and V is TRBV15; D is uncertain. The V and J ends lost 0 bases and 12 bases respectively, with 27 bases between them. Germline CDR1 LNHNV, CDR2 YYDKDF (reference sequence). The CDR3 totals 18 residues. The CDR3 protein is CATSRDRALGSKWDGQFF. In DNA, the CDR3 is TGTGCCACCAGCAGAGATCGAGCTTTAGGGTCTAAGTGGGATGGGCAGTTCTTC. The variable domain in full, completed from reference TRBV15 and TRBJ2-1, reads DAMVIQNPRYQVTQFGKPVTLSCSQTLNHNVMYWYQQKSSQAPKLLFHYYDKDFNNEADTPDNFQSRRPNTSFCFLDIRSPGLGDTAMYLCATSRDRALGSKWDGQFFGPGTRLTVL.

The chain has TRBV4-1 and TRBJ1-2; no reliable D call. Trimming removed 0 bases from V and 2 bases from J, with 10 bases in between. The CDR3 extends over 15 amino acids. Germline V gene sequence: CDR1 MGHRA, CDR2 YSYEKL. Written as DNA, the CDR3 is TGCGCCAGCAGCCAAGAGGATGGTGGGAACTATGGCTACACCTTC. It yields the protein CASSQEDGGNYGYTF.

A few counts support this clonotype. The rearrangement uses TRBV10-3 and TRBJ2-5; 10 nucleotides align to TRBD2. The CDR3 sequence is 16 residues long. CDR1 is ENHRY and CDR2 is SYGVKD in the germline V gene. V was clipped by 3 bases and J by 1 base; unmatched bases: 5. In nucleotides, the CDR3 is TGTGCCATCAGTGACAAACTAGCGGGACTCCAAGAGACCCAGTACTTC. Protein product: CAISDKLAGLQETQYF.

The chain joins TRBV11-1 to TRBJ2-5; perhaps TRBD1 as D (5 bases). The germline V gene has CDR1 SGHAT and CDR2 FQDESV (reference sequence). Trimming shortened V by 0 bases and J by 3 bases, and 17 bases separated the two germline ends. This CDR3 is built from 17 residues. CDR3 amino acids: CASSLAAAGSSEETQYF. The CDR3 DNA reads TGTGCCAGCAGCTTAGCGGCGGCAGGGTCTTCGGAAGAGACCCAGTACTTC. The variable domain in full, with the rest retrieved from reference TRBV11-1 and TRBJ2-5, is EAEVAQSPRYKITEKSQAVAFWCDPISGHATLYWYRQILGQGPELLVQFQDESVVDDSQLPKDRFSAERLKGVDSTLKIQPAELGDSAMYLCASSLAAAGSSEETQYFGPGTRLLVL.

This clonotype occurred many times. The chain recombines TRBV7-3 with TRBJ2-5; perhaps D is TRBD1 or TRBD2 (5 bases each). Germline V gene lookup returns CDR1 SGHTA and CDR2 FQGTGA. This CDR3 contains 11 residues. Trimming took 9 bases from V and 5 from J, leaving 10 bases between them. CDR3: CARGTGETQYF. CDR3 in DNA: TGTGCCAGAGGGACCGGGGAGACCCAGTACTTC.

This clonotype has just a few counts. V gene TRBV4-2 combines with J gene TRBJ1-5; 8 nucleotides match TRBD1. CDR1 LGHNA and CDR2 YNFKEQ come from the germline V gene. The CDR3 consists of 16 residues. V lost 4 bases to trimming and J lost 7 bases; unmatched junction nucleotides: 12. CDR3 DNA: TGTGCCAGCAGCCCTCTACAGGGGGGTCATGAGCAGCCCCAGCATTTT. As protein: CASSPLQGGHEQPQHF.

This clonotype was seen a few times. The V and J genes are TRBV9 and TRBJ2-7; either TRBD1 or TRBD2 may supply D (5 bases each). Germline V gene sequence: CDR1 SGDLS, CDR2 YYNGEE. Trimming took off 2 bases at V and 6 bases at J, with 21 bases between the two ends. The CDR3 totals 16 residues. The CDR3 here is CASSVGPGLVNIEQYF. Here the CDR3 DNA reads TGTGCCAGCAGCGTGGGACCGGGCCTGGTCAATATCGAGCAGTACTTC. Looking up the rest from reference TRBV9 and TRBJ2-7 gives the full variable domain: DSGVTQTPKHLITATGQRVTLRCSPRSGDLSVYWYQQSLDQGLQFLIQYYNGEERAKGNILERFSAQQFPDLHSELNLSSLELGDSALYFCASSVGPGLVNIEQYFGPGTRLTVT.

CDR3 residues: CASSGDIGEKETQYF. Written as DNA, the CDR3 is TGCGCCAGCAGCGGAGATATAGGGGAAAAAGAGACCCAGTACTTC. The rearrangement joins TRBV5-1 to TRBJ2-7, with D possibly matching TRBD1 (5 bases). Matching the DNA end better, TRBJ2-5 makes the J call doubtful. Germline V gene data show CDR1 as SGHRS and CDR2 as YFSETQ. CDR3 size: 15 residues.

The gene calls are TRBV5-1 and TRBJ2-7, with 9 bases that match TRBD1. The V and J ends lost 5 bases and 5 bases, in that order; junction bases with no gene match: 8. CDR1 and CDR2 (germline): SGHRS, YFSETQ. This CDR3 contains 14 residues. CDR3 amino acids: CASRPGQGVNEQYF. CDR3 bases: TGCGCCAGCAGACCGGGACAGGGCGTGAACGAGCAGTACTTC.

As concerns this clonotype: One end of the junction varies from germline; a read error may be responsible. This chain links TRBV7-3 with TRBJ2-3, with D unclear. Germline assignment: CDR1 SGHTA and CDR2 FQGTGA. This CDR3 is built from 14 residues. CDR3 DNA: TGTGCCAGCAGCCCGCACCGCACTGCAGATACGCGGTATTTT. Protein: CASSPHRTADTRYF.

With regard to this clonotype: This may be a read error: a much more frequent sequence differs by one nucleotide. The chain recombines TRBV21-1 with TRBJ2-3; the table names TRBD2, a call not compared with the DNA. TRBV21-1 is listed as a pseudogene. The CDR3 covers 21 residues. The CDR3 DNA is TGTGCCAGCAGCAAAGGTCGGTGGCGCCGTGCGTGTCTAGCGGGAACAGATACGCAGTATTTT. It translates to CASSKGRWRRACLAGTDTQYF.

The J gene is TRBJ1-4, the V gene TRBV6-2 or TRBV6-3; weak D call: TRBD1 (5 bases). The germline V gene has CDR1 MNHEY and CDR2 SVGEGT. This CDR3 has 15 residues. V lost 8 bases and J lost 0, with 13 bases in between. In DNA form, the CDR3 reads TGTGCCAGCCAGGGTGGTCCCGCAACTAATGAAAAACTGTTTTTT. Its translation is CASQGGPATNEKLFF.

This clonotype was seen once. The CDR3 loop reads CASSRGYSSVSYEQYF. The CDR3, as DNA: TGTGCCAGCAGCCGGGGGTATAGCTCCGTGTCCTACGAGCAGTACTTC. The rearrangement uses TRBV14 and TRBJ2-7; D assignment may be TRBD1 or TRBD2 (5 bases each). CDR1 is SGHDN and CDR2 is FVKESK in the germline V gene. The CDR3 has 16 residues. The V end lost 4 bases, the J end lost 1 base, and 17 bases lay between the germline ends.

This clonotype was observed a few times. One junction end disagrees with the germline gene, perhaps due to a read error. The chain uses TRBV3-1 and TRBJ2-3, with D perhaps TRBD1 (5 bases). The CDR3 covers 13 residues. Germline V gene lookup returns CDR1 LGHDT and CDR2 YNNKEL (reference sequence). CDR3 region: CASSQPSGDTQYF. As DNA, the CDR3 is TGCGCCAGCAGCCAACCCTCAGGGGATACGCAGTATTTT.

The chain links TRBV7-6 to TRBJ1-1; possible D gene TRBD1, 5 bases. Germline lookup yields CDR1 SGHVS and CDR2 FNYEAQ. V was shortened by 0 bases and J by 4 bases, with 15 bases between the two germline ends. The CDR3 covers 16 residues. CDR3 protein: CASSLALSPGFTEAFF. CDR3 nucleotides: TGTGCCAGCAGCTTAGCGCTTTCCCCAGGGTTCACTGAAGCTTTCTTT.

Written as DNA, the CDR3 is TGCGCCAGCAGCCCTAGATGGGACGGAACCTACGAGCAGTACTTC. Its protein product is CASSPRWDGTYEQYF. The chain uses TRBV4-1 and TRBJ2-7; D could derive from TRBD1 or TRBD2 (5 bases each). CDR3 length: 15 amino acids. Between the trimmed V and J ends, which lost 4 bases and 2 bases, there was a span of 15 bases. CDR1 and CDR2 from the germline V gene are MGHRA and YSYEKL.

This clonotype was seen just once. The chain carries TRBV28 and TRBJ2-7; 8 nucleotides agree with TRBD1. The J call is in doubt because the DNA end fits TRBJ2-4 better. Germline CDR1 is MDHEN and CDR2 is SYDVKM. CDR3 length equals 16 residues. CDR3 sequence reads: CASSIQGAGAQNIQYF. The CDR3 nucleotides are TGTGCCAGCAGTATCCAGGGGGCCGGGGCCCAAAACATTCAGTACTTC.

Regarding this clonotype: Given a much more abundant clone one base away, this may be a read error. This sequence joins TRBV6-1 and TRBJ2-7, with 9 bases that match TRBD2. Losses at the gene ends were 6 bases for V and 10 bases for J; bases not matched to a gene: 22. Looked up from germline, CDR1 is MNHNS and CDR2 is SASEGT. The CDR3 sequence is 17 residues long. The CDR3 bases are TGTGCCAGCAGGACCCGACCTTGGGTAGCGGGGGAAGAGTCCCAGTACTTC. Translated, it gives CASRTRPWVAGEESQYF.

This clonotype was seen more than once but under ten times. The V and J genes are TRBV7-2 and TRBJ1-2; 8 bases agree with TRBD1. The J segment lost 6 bases and the V segment lost 3 bases, leaving 3 bases of the junction unmatched. Germline CDR1 SGHTA, CDR2 FQGNSA. The CDR3 is 13 amino acids. The CDR3 nucleotides are TGTGCCAGCAGCTTGAACAGGGGGGATGGCTACACCTTC. This translates into CASSLNRGDGYTF.

This clonotype showed up just once. This chain links TRBV5-4 with TRBJ2-3, with a tentative D call TRBD2 (7 bases). This CDR3 has 17 residues. The germline V gene encodes CDR1 SGHNT and CDR2 YYREEE (reference sequence). The V and J ends lost 0 bases and 6 bases respectively, with 20 bases between them. Here the CDR3 reads CASSLEGGGGSEDTQYF. CDR3 nucleotide sequence: TGTGCCAGCAGCTTGGAAGGCGGCGGGGGCTCGGAGGATACGCAGTATTTT.

The rearrangement uses TRBV4-1 and TRBJ2-3; D gene unclear. CDR1 is MGHRA, CDR2 YSYEKL, per germline. The CDR3 totals 15 residues. V was shortened by 4 bases and J by 6 bases, with 17 bases between the two germline ends. CDR3 sequence: CASSLGFSDLDTQYF. Written as DNA, the CDR3 is TGCGCCAGCAGCCTTGGATTCAGTGACCTTGATACGCAGTATTTT.

The V gene is TRBV3-1, the J gene TRBJ2-1; 10 bases agree with TRBD2. V was pared by 7 bases and J by 7 bases, with 7 bases of the junction left unmatched. This CDR3 has 14 amino acids. Germline-derived CDR1 and CDR2 are LGHDT and YNNKEL (reference sequence). CDR3 protein: CASTLAGVRNEQFF. The CDR3 DNA follows: TGTGCCAGCACCCTAGCGGGAGTGAGGAATGAGCAGTTCTTC.

The rearrangement uses TRBV27 and TRBJ1-2; D is perhaps TRBD1 (6 bases). CDR3 length equals 13 residues. With 6 bases removed from V and 4 bases from J, the gap between germline ends came to 12 bases. Germline V lookup: CDR1 MNHEY, CDR2 SMNVEV (reference sequence). CDR3 DNA sequence: TGTGCCAGCAGCCGTGCGGGGGCCTATGGCTACACCTTC. As protein: CASSRAGAYGYTF.

About this clonotype itself: A read error may explain this, as a much larger clone is one base away. This chain connects TRBV20-1 to TRBJ2-5; TRBD1 agrees at 7 bases. The germline CDR1 and CDR2 sequences are DFQATT and SNEGSKA (reference sequence). CDR3 length: 12 residues. The CDR3 loop is CSASRGQEAQYF. The CDR3 DNA sequence: TGCAGTGCTAGTAGGGGGCAAGAGGCCCAGTACTTC.

The chain couples TRBV28 to TRBJ2-1; D gene ambiguous. Germline-derived CDR1 and CDR2 are MDHEN and SYDVKM. V lost 7 bases to trimming and J lost 7 bases, with 11 bases between them. The CDR3 contains 12 residues. CDR3 sequence (DNA): TGTGCCAGCAATAAGGGCTATAATGAGCAGTTCTTC. Amino acid sequence: CASNKGYNEQFF.

As to this clonotype: Just one base apart from a much larger clone, this may be a read error. The rearrangement links TRBV4-2 to TRBJ1-2; 7 nucleotides agree with TRBD1. CDR3 length equals 16 residues. Germline CDR1 LGHNA, CDR2 YNFKEQ. The CDR3 DNA reads as TGTGCCAGCAGCCAGGTCCGACAGGGAACCAACTATAGCTACACCTTC. Translating gives CASSQVRQGTNYSYTF.

The V and J genes are TRBV6-1 and TRBJ2-1, with unresolved D. V was cut by 3 bases and J by 5 bases, with 5 bases left in between. The CDR3 is 12 amino acids. Germline CDR1 is MNHNS and CDR2 is SASEGT. CDR3 in DNA: TGTGCCAGCAGTGATATCGACAATGAGCAGTTCTTC. This encodes CASSDIDNEQFF.

The chain couples TRBV7-3 to TRBJ2-3; D may be TRBD1 or TRBD2 (6 bases each). CDR3 length equals 15 residues. The germline gives CDR1 SGHTA, CDR2 FQGTGA. Trimming took off 2 bases at V and 4 bases at J, with 13 bases between the two ends. The CDR3 region has the DNA TGTGCCAGCAGCTTAGGGGGGCCACCGCCAGATACGCAGTATTTT. Its protein is CASSLGGPPPDTQYF.

The J gene is TRBJ2-7, the V gene TRBV6-1; D is ambiguous. Germline values: CDR1 MNHNS, CDR2 SASEGT. Trimming removed 2 bases at V and 3 bases at J, with 11 bases between. CDR3 length: 14 amino acids. The CDR3 DNA sequence: TGTGCCAGCAGTGAACCCGGCACTATCTACGAGCAGTACTTC. Translation gives CASSEPGTIYEQYF.